These T cell receptor beta chains were read from a single sample in a study of monozygotic twins with cystic fibrosis. The assay was immunoSEQ multiplex PCR, and TCRdb's table has in-frame clones only and misses some. The sample includes just over 35,000 clones, 75% to 95% seen only once; the top ten take about 0.2%. Sequencing was carried out using blood. The receptors derive from a boy younger than 10 with cystic fibrosis. Both conserved end residues are part of each CDR3. A D gene is named only where the DNA matches it firmly. Clone size, where shown, is once, few, many, or a class for clones that have expanded.

TRBD2	TRBV10-2	.	TRBJ2-7	TGCGCCAGCAGCGGACTAGCGGCCTACGAGCAGTACTTC	CASSGLAAYEQYF
TRBD2	TRBV2	.	TRBJ2-1	TGTGCCAGTCTACTAGCGGGGGGTTACAATGAGCAGTTCTTC	CASLLAGGYNEQFF
.	TRBV5-1	.	TRBJ1-3	TGCGCCAGCAGCATAGGACAGTCCTCTGGAAACACCATATATTTT	CASSIGQSSGNTIYF
.	TRBV18	.	TRBJ1-6	TGTGCCAGCTCCAACCAGGGAGATAATTCACCCCTCCACTTT	CASSNQGDNSPLHF
TRBD2	TRBV6-1	.	TRBJ2-3	TGTGCCAGCAGCATTGGGGGGGGGACAGATACGCAGTATTTT	CASSIGGGTDTQYF
TRBD1	TRBV7-9	.	TRBJ2-7	TGTGCCAGCAGCTTAAGCCAGAGGACAGGTTTGGCCTCCTACGAGCAGTACTTC	CASSLSQRTGLASYEQYF
.	TRBV5-1	.	TRBJ1-1	TGCGCCAGCACCGCCCTCCCGAACACTGAAGCTTTCTTT	CASTALPNTEAFF
.	TRBV15	.	TRBJ1-5	TGTGCCACCAGCAGGGAAAGGGATCAGCCCCAGCATTTT	CATSRERDQPQHF
TRBD1	TRBV19	.	TRBJ1-3	TGTGCCAGTAGGGACAGGGGCTTCCCTGGAAACACCATATATTTT	CASRDRGFPGNTIYF
.	TRBV27	.	TRBJ2-2	TGTGCCAGCAGTTTAGACCTCACCGGGGAGCTGTTTTTT	CASSLDLTGELFF
TRBD2	TRBV14	.	TRBJ2-1	TGTGCCAGCAGCCAAGAGGCTAGCGGGCTCATGGCGTACAATGAGCAGTTCTTC	CASSQEASGLMAYNEQFF
.	TRBV19	.	TRBJ1-1	TGTGCCAGTATCGGTGGTGAAGCTTTCTTT	CASIGGEAFF
.	TRBV19	.	TRBJ1-3	TGTGCCAGTAACCCGGAGGGTGGAAACACCATATATTTT	CASNPEGGNTIYF
.	TRBV19	few	TRBJ2-7	TGTGCCAGTAGTATAAGTGGGCGATACGAGCAGTACTTC	CASSISGRYEQYF
TRBD1	TRBV11-3	.	TRBJ1-4	TGTGCCAGCAGCTCCCATAGGGACAGGGATAATGAAAAACTGTTTTTT	CASSSHRDRDNEKLFF
.	TRBV5-6	.	TRBJ2-1	TGTGCCAGCAGCTTAACCCTACTCGGGCAGGGGTACTACAATGAGCAGTTCTTC	CASSLTLLGQGYYNEQFF
TRBD1	TRBV7-8	.	TRBJ2-2	TGTGCCAGCAGCTTAGAGCCCGGGACAGCGGCGACCGGGGAGCTGTTTTTT	CASSLEPGTAATGELFF
.	TRBV7-3	.	TRBJ2-3	TGTGCCAGCAGACTTAGTCCGAAAGATACGCAGTATTTT	CASRLSPKDTQYF
.	TRBV9	.	TRBJ2-7	TGTGCCAGCAGCGTCGACTTGGGCCGGGTTTACGAGCAGTACTTC	CASSVDLGRVYEQYF
.	TRBV2	.	TRBJ2-7	TGTGCCAGCAGTGGGGTTACGGGGGATTACGAGCAGTACTTC	CASSGVTGDYEQYF
.	TRBV6-5	.	TRBJ2-7	TGTGCCAGCAGTTACGGGACAAACCCAGGGTACGAGCAGTACTTC	CASSYGTNPGYEQYF
.	TRBV4-3	.	TRBJ1-3	TGCGCCAGCAGCCACAGTGGCTCGGGGGTCGCTGGAAACACCATATATTTT	CASSHSGSGVAGNTIYF
.	TRBV5-1	.	TRBJ2-7	TGCGCCAGCAGCGTTGACACGTTACCCTACGAGCAGTACTTC	CASSVDTLPYEQYF
.	TRBV6-5	.	TRBJ1-1	TGTGCCAGCAGCCAAAGAGCGGCGGTGAACACTGAAGCTTTCTTT	CASSQRAAVNTEAFF
.	TRBV7-2	.	TRBJ2-2	TGTGCCAGCAGACCTACAGATAACACCGGGGAGCTGTTTTTT	CASRPTDNTGELFF
TRBD1	TRBV5-1	.	TRBJ2-7	TGCGCCAGCAGCCTTCGACAGGGGGACACCCACGAGCAGTACTTC	CASSLRQGDTHEQYF
TRBD1	TRBV7-8	once	TRBJ1-5	TGTGCCAGCAGCCTATCCGGGACAGGAGCAGGGTGGCATCAGCCCCAGCATTTT	CASSLSGTGAGWHQPQHF
.	TRBV5-1	.	TRBJ2-7	TGCGCCAGCAGCTTGATGTGGCTCCCGGGTGACTCCTACGAGCAGTACTTC	CASSLMWLPGDSYEQYF
.	TRBV10-3	.	TRBJ2-3	TGTGCCATCAGTGTAGCGGGACAGGGCACAGATACGCAGTATTTT	CAISVAGQGTDTQYF
.	TRBV6-1	.	TRBJ2-6	TGTGCCAGCAGTGAGGCAGGGATAAGCTCTGGGGCCAACGTCCTGACTTTC	CASSEAGISSGANVLTF
.	TRBV5-1	.	TRBJ1-4	TGCGCCAGCAGCCCTGTAGTGGGGGGAGAAAAACTGTTTTTT	CASSPVVGGEKLFF
.	TRBV5-6	once	TRBJ2-7	TGTGCCAGCAGCTTAGTGCCCGCAAGCTCCTACGAGCAGTACTTC	CASSLVPASSYEQYF
.	TRBV5-6	few	TRBJ1-2	TGTGCCAGCAGCTCCAGTCCAAAGGGGGGCTACACCTTC	CASSSSPKGGYTF
TRBD1	TRBV5-1	.	TRBJ2-7	TGCGCCAGCAGCCCCGGACAGGGGCTCTCCTACGAGCAGTACTTC	CASSPGQGLSYEQYF
.	TRBV19	.	TRBJ1-1	TGTGCCAGTAGTATCAGGGGCGGGAACACTGAAGCTTTCTTT	CASSIRGGNTEAFF
.	TRBV11-3	.	TRBJ1-3	TGTGCCAGCAGCTTAGTGGCCTCTGGAAACACCATATATTTT	CASSLVASGNTIYF
.	TRBV5-8	.	TRBJ1-2	TGTGCCAGCAGCTTGGGCTATGGCTACACCTTC	CASSLGYGYTF
.	TRBV4-1	.	TRBJ1-2	TGCGCCAGCAGCCAAGAATTGGGGACTCCAAAGGGCCTTTATGGCTACACCTTC	CASSQELGTPKGLYGYTF
.	TRBV5-1	.	TRBJ1-6	TGCGCCAGCAGCTTGGTGGAGGGAGGGTCACCCCTCCACTTT	CASSLVEGGSPLHF
.	TRBV5-4	few	TRBJ1-1	TGTGCCATCATGAGGGGCGTCGACACTGAAGCTTTCTTT	CAIMRGVDTEAFF
.	TRBV5-4	.	TRBJ1-1	TGTGCCAGCAGCTTGACAGGACACGGAGTAAACACTGAAGCTTTCTTT	CASSLTGHGVNTEAFF
.	TRBV2	few	TRBJ1-2	TGTGCCAGCAGTGCTACGTGGGATGGCTACACCTTC	CASSATWDGYTF
.	TRBV18	once	TRBJ1-1	TGTGCCAGCTCACCTACCCAAATAAACACTGAAGCTTTCTTT	CASSPTQINTEAFF
.	TRBV6-5	.	TRBJ2-7	TGTGCCAGCAGTAGCCGGACAGCCTACGAGCAGTACTTC	CASSSRTAYEQYF